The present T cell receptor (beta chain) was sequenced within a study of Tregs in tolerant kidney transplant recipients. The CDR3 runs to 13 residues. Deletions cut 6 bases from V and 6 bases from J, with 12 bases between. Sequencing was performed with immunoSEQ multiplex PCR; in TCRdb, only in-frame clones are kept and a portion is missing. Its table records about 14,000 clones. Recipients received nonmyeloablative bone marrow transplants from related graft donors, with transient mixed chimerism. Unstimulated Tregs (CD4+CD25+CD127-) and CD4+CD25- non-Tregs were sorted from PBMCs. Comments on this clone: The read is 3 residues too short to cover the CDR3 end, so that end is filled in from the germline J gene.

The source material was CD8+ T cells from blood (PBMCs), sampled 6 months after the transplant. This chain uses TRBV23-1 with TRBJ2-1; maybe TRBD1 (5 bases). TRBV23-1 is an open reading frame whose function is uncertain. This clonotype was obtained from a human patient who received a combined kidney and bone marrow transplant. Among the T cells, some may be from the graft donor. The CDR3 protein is CASSPGRANEQFF. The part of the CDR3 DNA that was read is TGCGCCAGCAGCCCAGGCAGGGCCAATGAG.